Shown below are 27 T cell receptor beta chains from a single sample sequenced in a study of blood T cell repertoires in COVID-19. The repertoire was sequenced with immunoSEQ multiplex PCR; TCRdb's copy has only in-frame clones and lacks some. The sample holds a few hundred thousand clones, around 90% seen once. Specimen: PBMCs or T cells enriched from blood (not recorded which). All receptors come from a woman between 55 and 75 years old in a cohort exposed to, infected with or recovered from COVID-19 (not recorded which).

V usage is TRBV5-6 and J usage is TRBJ2-3, with TRBD1 identical over 9 bases. Germline CDR1 reads SGHDT; CDR2 reads YYEEEE. The length of the CDR3 is 16 residues. Trimming took 4 bases from V and 1 from J; bases not matched to a gene: 7. The CDR3 DNA follows: TGTGCCAGCAGCGCTGGGACAGGGAGGGGCACAGATACGCAGTATTTT. This codes for CASSAGTGRGTDTQYF.

The CDR3 nucleotides read TGTGCCAGTAGTATGGAGGGGACCAGCTCCTACGAGCAGTACTTC. Its protein is CASSMEGTSSYEQYF. J is TRBJ2-7 and V is TRBV19; D is possibly TRBD2 (6 bases). Germline values: CDR1 LNHDA, CDR2 SQIVND (reference sequence). The germline V and J ends were trimmed by 3 bases and 0 bases, with 12 bases remaining between them. CDR3 length: 15 amino acids.

The chain carries TRBV10-2 and TRBJ1-4; 8 bases are shared with TRBD1. This CDR3 is 15 amino acids long. CDR1 WSHSY and CDR2 SAAADI come from the germline V gene. V lost 6 bases, J lost 3 bases, and 6 bases stayed unmatched. The CDR3 sequence: CASRDHRGANEKLFF. The CDR3, as DNA: TGCGCCAGCAGGGACCACAGGGGGGCTAATGAAAAACTGTTTTTT.

Notes on this clone: The sample holds other DNA sequences that translate to the same CDR3. The chain has TRBV18 and TRBJ2-7; D is undetermined. Germline CDR1 KGHSH, CDR2 LQKENI. Trimming removed 6 bases at V and 0 bases at J, with 6 bases between. The CDR3 is made up of 12 amino acids. The CDR3 bases are TGTGCCAGCTCCCCCTCCTCCTACGAGCAGTACTTC. It yields the protein CASSPSSYEQYF.

The sample holds one count of this clone. This sequence joins TRBV5-1 and TRBJ2-5, with 10 bases identical to TRBD2. V gave up 4 bases and J gave up 0 bases; unmatched junction bases: 9. Germline V gene data show CDR1 as SGHRS and CDR2 as YFSETQ. The CDR3 length is 17 residues. CDR3 coding DNA: TGCGCCAGCAGCCAGGGACTAGCGTTAATGTACCAAGAGACCCAGTACTTC. Translation gives CASSQGLALMYQETQYF. Together with reference TRBV5-1 and TRBJ2-5, the CDR3 gives the full variable domain: KAGVTQTPRYLIKTRGQQVTLSCSPISGHRSVSWYQQTPGQGLQFLFEYFSETQRNKGNFPGRFSGRQFSNSRSEMNVSTLELGDSALYLCASSQGLALMYQETQYFGPGTRLLVL.

The chain joins TRBV7-2 to TRBJ2-7; D is possibly TRBD2 (6 bases). Trimming left V 1 base short and J 4 bases short, with 11 bases between. The CDR3 has 14 amino acids. Germline loops: CDR1 SGHTA, CDR2 FQGNSA. In DNA, the CDR3 is TGTGCCAGCAGCTTAGACGGGAGTGGTTACGAGCAGTACTTC. Translation gives CASSLDGSGYEQYF.

The J gene is TRBJ1-5, the V gene TRBV6-2 or TRBV6-3; D not resolved. The CDR3 contains 15 residues. V lost 1 base and J lost 0, with 7 bases in between. Germline V gene lookup returns CDR1 MNHEY and CDR2 SVGEGT. CDR3 DNA sequence: TGTGCCAGCAGTTACTTAGAATATAGCAATCAGCCCCAGCATTTT. It encodes CASSYLEYSNQPQHF.

In DNA, the CDR3 is TGTGCCAGCAGGCGGACAGGGGCCGGGGAGCTGTTTTTT. Translating it yields CASRRTGAGELFF. The chain is built from TRBV6-5 and TRBJ2-2; 9 bases agree with TRBD1. V lost 6 bases and J lost 6; bases outside the gene matches: 2. Per the germline V gene, CDR1 is MNHEY and CDR2 is SVGAGI. The CDR3 sequence is 13 residues long.

The chain joins TRBV19 to TRBJ2-2, with 8 bases lining up with TRBD1. After removal of 9 bases from V and 1 base from J, the junction contained 1 base not matched to a gene. Germline V gene sequence: CDR1 LNHDA, CDR2 SQIVND (reference sequence). This CDR3 is 13 amino acids long. In DNA, the CDR3 is TGTGCCAGCGACAGGGGGAACACCGGGGAGCTGTTTTTT. Translating it yields CASDRGNTGELFF.

This rearrangement joins TRBV6-5 to TRBJ1-1; no definite D call. The CDR3 is made up of 13 amino acids. CDR1 is MNHEY and CDR2 is SVGAGI in the germline V gene. V gave up 5 bases and J gave up 0 bases, with 7 bases separating them. CDR3 nucleotides: TGTGCCAGCAGTCACACCATGAACACTGAAGCTTTCTTT. Amino acids: CASSHTMNTEAFF.

CDR3 in amino acids: CAWTVGRVEQYF. In DNA, the CDR3 is TGTGCCTGGACAGTCGGGAGGGTCGAGCAGTACTTC. The V call is TRBV30, the J call TRBJ2-7; 8 bases agree with TRBD2. Trimming removed 4 bases from V and 6 bases from J; junction bases left unmatched: 5. CDR1 is GTSNPN, CDR2 SVGIG, per germline (reference sequence). This CDR3 region has 12 residues.

This clone is a singleton in its sample. The V gene is TRBV14, the J gene TRBJ2-3, with 12 bases matching TRBD2. The trim removed 2 bases at V and 13 bases at J, leaving 7 bases unmatched. This CDR3 spans 14 amino acids. Looked up from germline, CDR1 is SGHDN and CDR2 is FVKESK. This chain's CDR3 is CASSQRTSGEVKYF. The CDR3 nucleotides read TGTGCCAGCAGCCAACGGACTAGCGGGGAGGTGAAGTATTTT.

The chain links TRBV6-5 to TRBJ2-1; D may be TRBD2 (5 bases). The CDR3 length is 14 residues. Trimming pared 3 bases from V and 2 bases from J, leaving 8 bases between. Germline CDR1 and CDR2: MNHEY and SVGAGI. CDR3 coding DNA: TGTGCCAGCAGTTATAGGGAGACCTACAATGAGCAGTTCTTC. Encoded protein: CASSYRETYNEQFF.

The chain is built from TRBV14 and TRBJ2-7, with unresolved D. CDR1 is SGHDN, CDR2 FVKESK, per germline. The CDR3 runs 17 residues. Between the trimmed V and J ends, which lost 4 bases and 4 bases, there was a span of 23 bases. CDR3 sequence reads: CASSPPRAGKAGYEQYF. CDR3 coding DNA: TGTGCCAGCAGCCCCCCCCGCGCAGGAAAGGCAGGTTACGAGCAGTACTTC. Looking up the rest from reference TRBV14 and TRBJ2-7 gives the full variable domain: EAGVTQFPSHSVIEKGQTVTLRCDPISGHDNLYWYRRVMGKEIKFLLHFVKESKQDESGMPNNRFLAERTGGTYSTLKVQPAELEDSGVYFCASSPPRAGKAGYEQYFGPGTRLTVT.

The rearrangement joins TRBV6-5 to TRBJ2-7; 10 bases map to TRBD1. Germline V CDR1 and CDR2: MNHEY, SVGAGI. The CDR3 contains 14 residues. V shed 10 bases and J 3 bases; nucleotides not matched to a gene: 9. In nucleotides, the CDR3 is TGTGCCACAACTGCCGGGACAGGGGTCTACGAGCAGTACTTC. This codes for CATTAGTGVYEQYF.

The chain couples TRBV10-2 to TRBJ1-2; D gene uncertain. With 11 bases removed from V and 0 bases from J, the gap between germline ends came to 13 bases. In germline, CDR1 is WSHSY, CDR2 SAAADI. The CDR3 has 13 amino acids. The CDR3 region has the DNA TGCGCCGCCCGAGGCCGGTCTAACTATGGCTACACCTTC. Protein product: CAARGRSNYGYTF.

The CDR3 region is CASSIGTNRAEQFF. The CDR3 nucleotides read TGTGCCAGTAGTATTGGGACTAACCGGGCTGAGCAGTTCTTC. The J gene is TRBJ2-1, the V gene TRBV19; 7 positions agree with TRBD2. The ends lost 3 bases at V and 9 bases at J; junction bases unmatched: 8. CDR3 size: 14 residues. Germline CDR1 LNHDA, CDR2 SQIVND (reference sequence).

V gene TRBV24-1 combines with J gene TRBJ2-3; 14 bases map to TRBD2. Trimming cost V 4 bases and J 4 bases; bases outside gene matches: 6. Germline V CDR1 and CDR2: KGHDR, SFDVKD. The CDR3 totals 17 residues. CDR3 DNA sequence: TGTGCCACCAGTGACAGAGGGACTAGCGGGAGACCAGATACGCAGTATTTT. Amino acids: CATSDRGTSGRPDTQYF.

This chain connects TRBV6-5 to TRBJ2-3; TRBD1 might be the D (5 bases). V was pared by 5 bases and J by 6 bases, with 15 bases between. The CDR3 has 14 residues. Germline values: CDR1 MNHEY, CDR2 SVGAGI. This chain's CDR3 is CASSRQSPRDTQYF. As DNA, the CDR3 is TGTGCCAGCAGTCGACAGTCGCCGAGGGATACGCAGTATTTT.

In its sample, this clone was seen a few times. This chain joins TRBV15 and TRBJ1-3; D is unresolved. Trimming took 5 bases from V and 3 from J, leaving 8 bases between them. This CDR3 comprises 13 residues. CDR1 and CDR2 (germline): LNHNV, YYDKDF (reference sequence). The CDR3, as DNA: TGTGCCACCAGCCTCCCTATTGGAAACACCATATATTTT. Its protein product is CATSLPIGNTIYF.

This chain joins TRBV7-8 and TRBJ1-5, with a tentative D call TRBD1 (6 bases). V was cut by 5 bases and J by 2 bases, with 10 bases left in between. The CDR3 has 14 amino acids. Germline CDR1 is SGHVS and CDR2 is FQNEAQ. Here the CDR3 reads CASSVRQGNQPQHF. CDR3 bases: TGTGCCAGCAGCGTCCGACAGGGCAATCAGCCCCAGCATTTT.

The chain recombines TRBV5-1 with TRBJ1-6; TRBD1 agrees at 9 bases. J lost 8 bases, V lost 4 bases, and 1 base had no gene match. The CDR3 contains 13 residues. Germline CDR1 is SGHRS and CDR2 is YFSETQ. As DNA, the CDR3 is TGCGCCAGCAGCCGGACAGGGGATTCACCCCTCCACTTT. It specifies CASSRTGDSPLHF.

The chain carries TRBV30 and TRBJ2-7; TRBD2 agrees at 8 bases. The CDR3 is 14 amino acids. Germline V CDR1 and CDR2: GTSNPN, SVGIG (reference sequence). V was clipped by 8 bases and J by 2 bases; unmatched bases: 11. CDR3: CALSSGRGAYEQYF. In DNA, the CDR3 is TGTGCCCTGTCCAGCGGGCGGGGGGCCTACGAGCAGTACTTC.

The CDR3 DNA reads TGTGCCAGCAGCCGAGACAGGGTGACCTCCTCCTACGAGCAGTACTTC. As protein: CASSRDRVTSSYEQYF. This chain connects TRBV11-2 to TRBJ2-7; 7 bases are shared with TRBD1. The CDR3 is made up of 16 amino acids. The germline V gene has CDR1 SGHAT and CDR2 FQNNGV. J gave up 0 bases and V 5 bases, and 10 bases lay outside the gene matches. The full variable domain, its missing parts supplied by reference TRBV11-2 and TRBJ2-7, is EAGVAQSPRYKIIEKRQSVAFWCNPISGHATLYWYQQILGQGPKLLIQFQNNGVVDDSQLPKDRFSAERLKGVDSTLKIQPAKLEDSAVYLCASSRDRVTSSYEQYFGPGTRLTVT.

The rearrangement uses TRBV11-1 and TRBJ1-6, with D unclear. CDR3 length equals 13 residues. V lost 5 bases, J lost 2 bases, and 4 bases lay in between. Germline V gene data show CDR1 as SGHAT and CDR2 as FQDESV (reference sequence). CDR3 bases: TGTGCCAGCAGCCTTACCTATAATTCACCCCTCCACTTT. This encodes CASSLTYNSPLHF. The full variable domain, with the rest looked up from reference TRBV11-1 and TRBJ1-6, is EAEVAQSPRYKITEKSQAVAFWCDPISGHATLYWYRQILGQGPELLVQFQDESVVDDSQLPKDRFSAERLKGVDSTLKIQPAELGDSAMYLCASSLTYNSPLHFGNGTRLTVT.

The chain carries TRBV28 and TRBJ1-4; possible D gene TRBD1, 6 bases. V was clipped by 6 bases and J by 7 bases, with 9 bases between them. The CDR3 consists of 12 residues. Germline V gives CDR1 MDHEN, CDR2 SYDVKM. The CDR3 loop reads CASRGGTEKLFF. The CDR3, as DNA: TGTGCCAGCAGAGGGGGTACTGAAAAACTGTTTTTT.

The gene calls are TRBV2 and TRBJ2-2, with 11 bases aligning to TRBD2. This CDR3 has 15 residues. Germline V gene lookup returns CDR1 SNHLY and CDR2 FYNNEI. CDR3 DNA: TGTGCGGGGAATAGGCTAGCGGGAGGAACCGGGGAGCTGTTTTTT. This gives the protein CAGNRLAGGTGELFF.